This T cell receptor (beta chain) came from a study of T cell responses to AZD1222 COVID-19 vaccine. The CDR3 extends over 12 amino acids. The V end was cut by 6 bases, the J end by 12 bases, with 15 bases between. Germline assignment: CDR1 SNHLY and CDR2 FYNNEI. The count of this clone is one. Using immunoSEQ multiplex PCR, the repertoire was profiled, and TCRdb retains in-frame clones only, with some absent. The profile shows just under 90,000 clones, around nine tenths of them singletons. The receptor comes from an adult who received the AZD1222 COVID-19 vaccine. The sequencing used peripheral blood, collected 28 days after the second AZD1222 dose. The chain joins TRBV2 to TRBJ1-5; perhaps TRBD1 as D (6 bases). The CDR3 is CASSRGANRQHF. DNA for the CDR3: TGTGCCAGCAGCCGGGGGGCGAACCGCCAGCATTTT.